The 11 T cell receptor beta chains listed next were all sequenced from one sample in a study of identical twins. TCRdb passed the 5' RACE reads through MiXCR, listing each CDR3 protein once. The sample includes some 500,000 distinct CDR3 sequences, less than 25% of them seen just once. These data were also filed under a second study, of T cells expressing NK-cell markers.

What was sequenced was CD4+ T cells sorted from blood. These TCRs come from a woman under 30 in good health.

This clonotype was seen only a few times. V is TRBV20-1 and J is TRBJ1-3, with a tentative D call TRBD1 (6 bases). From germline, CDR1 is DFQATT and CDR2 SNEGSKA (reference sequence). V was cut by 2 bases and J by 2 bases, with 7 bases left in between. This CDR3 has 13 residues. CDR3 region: CSARKGAGNTIYF. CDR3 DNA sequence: TGCAGTGCTAGAAAGGGGGCTGGAAACACCATATATTTT.

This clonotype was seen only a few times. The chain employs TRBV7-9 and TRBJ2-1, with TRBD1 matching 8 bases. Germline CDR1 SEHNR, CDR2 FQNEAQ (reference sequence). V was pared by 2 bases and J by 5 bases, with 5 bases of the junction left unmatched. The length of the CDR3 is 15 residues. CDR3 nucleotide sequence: TGTGCCAGCAGCTTAATGGGACAGGACCACAATGAGCAGTTCTTC. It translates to CASSLMGQDHNEQFF.

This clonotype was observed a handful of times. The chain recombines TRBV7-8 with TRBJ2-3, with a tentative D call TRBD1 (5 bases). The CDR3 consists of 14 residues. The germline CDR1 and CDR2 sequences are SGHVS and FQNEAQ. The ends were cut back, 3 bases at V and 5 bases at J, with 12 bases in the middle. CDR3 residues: CASSFQRRGDTQYF. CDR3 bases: TGTGCCAGCAGCTTTCAGCGAAGGGGAGATACGCAGTATTTT.

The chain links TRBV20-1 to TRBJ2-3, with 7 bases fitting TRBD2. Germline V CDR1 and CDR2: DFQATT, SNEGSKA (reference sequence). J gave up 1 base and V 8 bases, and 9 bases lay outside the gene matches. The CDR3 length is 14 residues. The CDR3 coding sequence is TGCAGTACCTCTCGACTAGCTGGCACAGATACGCAGTATTTT. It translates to CSTSRLAGTDTQYF.

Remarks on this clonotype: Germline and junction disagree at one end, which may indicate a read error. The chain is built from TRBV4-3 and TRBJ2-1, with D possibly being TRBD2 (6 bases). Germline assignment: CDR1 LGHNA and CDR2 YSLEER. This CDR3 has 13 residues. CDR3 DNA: TGCGCCAGCAGCCAAGAGCGAAGCGGGTCCGTGCTCTTC. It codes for CASSQERSGSVLF.

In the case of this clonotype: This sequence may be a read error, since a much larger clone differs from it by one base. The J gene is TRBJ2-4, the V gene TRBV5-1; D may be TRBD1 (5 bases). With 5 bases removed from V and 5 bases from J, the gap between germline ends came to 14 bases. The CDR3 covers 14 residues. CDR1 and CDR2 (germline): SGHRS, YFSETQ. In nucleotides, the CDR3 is TGCGCCAGCAGTACGGCCTTAGGGGAAAACATTCAGTACTTC. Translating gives CASSTALGENIQYF.

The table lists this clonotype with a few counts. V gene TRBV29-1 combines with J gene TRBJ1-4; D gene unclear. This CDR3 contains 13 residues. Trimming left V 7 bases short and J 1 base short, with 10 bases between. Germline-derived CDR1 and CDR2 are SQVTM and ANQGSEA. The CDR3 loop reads CSGRSGTNEKLFF. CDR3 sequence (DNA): TGCAGCGGAAGATCTGGAACTAATGAAAAACTGTTTTTT.

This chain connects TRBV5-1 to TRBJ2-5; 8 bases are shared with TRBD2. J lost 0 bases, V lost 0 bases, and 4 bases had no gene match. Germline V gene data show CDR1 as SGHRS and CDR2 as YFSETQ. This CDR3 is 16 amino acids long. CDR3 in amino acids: CASSLVAGRYQETQYF. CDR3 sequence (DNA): TGCGCCAGCAGCTTGGTAGCGGGACGTTACCAAGAGACCCAGTACTTC. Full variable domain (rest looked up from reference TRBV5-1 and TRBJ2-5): KAGVTQTPRYLIKTRGQQVTLSCSPISGHRSVSWYQQTPGQGLQFLFEYFSETQRNKGNFPGRFSGRQFSNSRSEMNVSTLELGDSALYLCASSLVAGRYQETQYFGPGTRLLVL.

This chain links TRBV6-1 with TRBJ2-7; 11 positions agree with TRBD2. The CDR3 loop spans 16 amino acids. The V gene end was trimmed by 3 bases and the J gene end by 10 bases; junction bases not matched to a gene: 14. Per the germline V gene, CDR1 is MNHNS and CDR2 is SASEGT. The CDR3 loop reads CASSETSGEVRRGQYF. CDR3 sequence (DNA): TGTGCCAGCAGTGAGACTAGCGGGGAAGTACGAAGGGGACAGTACTTC.

CDR3 DNA: TGCAGTGCTAGTTTAGCGGGAGATCTCTACGAGCAGTACTTC. Its protein is CSASLAGDLYEQYF. V usage is TRBV20-1 and J usage is TRBJ2-7; 9 nucleotides line up with TRBD2. The CDR3 has 14 amino acids. The junction had 6 bases not matched to a gene; V was cut back by 3 bases and J by 3 bases. CDR1 and CDR2 (germline): DFQATT, SNEGSKA (reference sequence).

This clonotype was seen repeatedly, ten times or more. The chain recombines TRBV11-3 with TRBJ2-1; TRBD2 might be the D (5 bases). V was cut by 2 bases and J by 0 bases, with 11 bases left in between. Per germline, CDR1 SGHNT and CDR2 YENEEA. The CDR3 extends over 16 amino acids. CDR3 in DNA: TGTGCCAGCAGCTTATTGCGGGCCGGCTCCTACAATGAGCAGTTCTTC. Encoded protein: CASSLLRAGSYNEQFF.